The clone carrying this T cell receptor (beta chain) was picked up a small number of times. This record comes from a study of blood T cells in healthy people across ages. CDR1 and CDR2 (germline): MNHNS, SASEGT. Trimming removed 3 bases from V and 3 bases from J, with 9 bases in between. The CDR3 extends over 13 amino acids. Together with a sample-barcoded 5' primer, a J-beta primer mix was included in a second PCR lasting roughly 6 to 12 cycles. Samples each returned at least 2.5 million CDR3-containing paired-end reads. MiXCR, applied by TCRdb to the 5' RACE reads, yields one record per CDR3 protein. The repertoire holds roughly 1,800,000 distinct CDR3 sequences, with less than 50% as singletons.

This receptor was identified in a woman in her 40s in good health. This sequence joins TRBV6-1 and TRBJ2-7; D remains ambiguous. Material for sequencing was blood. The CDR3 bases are TGTGCCAGCAGTGATGGGATGGGCTACGAGCAGTACTTC. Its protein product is CASSDGMGYEQYF.